Below are 4 T cell receptor beta chains sequenced from a single sample in a study of blood T cell repertoires in COVID-19. TCRdb's table, derived via immunoSEQ multiplex PCR, lists solely in-frame clones and lacks some. The table shows about 270,000 clones, with 88% occurring only once. The sample taken for sequencing was PBMCs or T cells enriched from blood (not recorded which). The source of these receptors is a woman in her forties or fifties who had recovered from COVID-19.

V is TRBV28 and J is TRBJ2-7, with a tentative D call TRBD2 (6 bases). The germline V gene has CDR1 MDHEN and CDR2 SYDVKM. This CDR3 spans 18 amino acids. V lost 2 bases to trimming and J lost 3 bases, with 23 bases between them. The chain's CDR3 is CASSLGGGVAGPGYEQYF. DNA of the CDR3: TGTGCCAGCAGTTTAGGGGGAGGAGTTGCGGGACCCGGCTACGAGCAGTACTTC.

The chain has TRBV6-6 and TRBJ2-7; possible D gene TRBD1, 6 bases. This CDR3 has 14 residues. V was clipped by 4 bases and J by 2 bases, with 12 bases between them. Germline loops: CDR1 MNHNY, CDR2 SVGAGI (reference sequence). The CDR3, as DNA: TGTGCCAGCAGTTTAGGGGGTGGGGCCTACGAGCAGTACTTC. It is translated as CASSLGGGAYEQYF.

V and J are TRBV6-2 or TRBV6-3 and TRBJ1-2, with 11 bases aligning to TRBD1. The CDR3 is 17 residues long. With 4 bases clipped from V and 4 bases from J, the junction kept 11 bases outside the gene matches. In germline, CDR1 is MNHEY, CDR2 SVGEGT. The CDR3 DNA reads as TGTGCCAGCAGTTTCCCCCCCGGGACAGGGGGTACCTATGGCTACACCTTC. The encoded protein is CASSFPPGTGGTYGYTF.

J is TRBJ2-5 and V is TRBV2; possibly TRBD1 for D (6 bases). The CDR3 extends over 13 amino acids. Germline assignment: CDR1 SNHLY and CDR2 FYNNEI. With 9 bases removed from V and 1 base from J, the gap between germline ends came to 12 bases. Written as DNA, the CDR3 is TGTGCCAGGAAACAGGGTACCCAAGAGACCCAGTACTTC. Residues: CARKQGTQETQYF.